The clone carrying this T cell receptor (beta chain) was detected ten times or more. Its antigen is still unknown. This specimen belongs to a study of regulatory T cells in long-lasting Graves disease. Study-level background: Disease was considered persistent Graves' disease after over 5 years of antithyroid drugs (with positive TSH receptor antibodies). Regarding the study as a whole: A limited number of samples was an acknowledged limitation.

With iRepertoire HTBI primers and Arm-PCR of CDR3 regions, TCR beta libraries were built. TCRdb redid the calling of the multiplex PCR reads with MiXCR, one entry per CDR3 protein. The sample consists of about 470,000 distinct CDR3 sequences, around 21% of them appearing once. Time point given: persistent/refractory GD, antithyroid drugs over 5 years with positive TRAb. Extracted RNA from PBMCs served as the source of the TCR library. The germline gives CDR1 SNHLY, CDR2 FYNNEI. The CDR3 extends over 13 amino acids. The V and J ends lost 8 bases and 5 bases respectively, with 15 bases between them. The material was peripheral blood mononuclear cells (PBMCs), obtained when the disease was refractory, from a patient treated with antithyroid drugs. The sequence came from a female donor with Graves disease. The rearrangement joins TRBV2 to TRBJ2-5; D might be TRBD2 (6 bases). The CDR3: CASRESLRETQYF. In DNA form, the CDR3 reads TGTGCCAGCCGGGAGTCTTTGCGGGAGACCCAGTACTTC.